This passage covers 11 T cell receptor beta chains from one sample sequenced in a study of T-cell reconstitution after alpha-beta-depleted transplantation in children. It was with unique molecular identifiers that the TCRbeta library was prepared. TCRdb re-called the PCR reads through MiXCR, storing one row per CDR3 protein. The data contain 55,000 to 65,000 distinct CDR3 sequences, around 40% of them seen just once; the ten biggest clones take up roughly 98%. The sequencing used PBMCs, mostly from graft donor cells, collected 360 days after TCRalphabeta/CD19-depleted stem cell transplant. The receptor source for this set is a male patient younger than 18 who had a stem cell transplant for acute lymphoblastic leukemia, so the T cells may come from the graft donor.

On this clonotype itself: The junction differs from germline at one of its ends, possibly a read error. The chain links TRBV7-7 to TRBJ2-2, with D perhaps matching TRBD2 (5 bases). The germline gives CDR1 SSHAT, CDR2 FNYEAQ (reference sequence). This CDR3 region has 15 residues. The CDR3 is CASSLVRTPPGELFF. The CDR3 nucleotides read TGTGCTAGCAGCTTAGTACGGACTCCGCCCGGGGAGCTGTTTTTT.

This clonotype was counted a few times. The chain couples TRBV7-9 to TRBJ2-1; maybe TRBD2 (5 bases). V was trimmed by 1 base and J by 4 bases, leaving 8 bases between them. Germline-derived CDR1 and CDR2 are SEHNR and FQNEAQ (reference sequence). There are 14 residues in the CDR3. The CDR3 DNA reads as TGTGCCAGCAGCTTAGGAGGGAGATACAATGAGCAGTTCTTC. This translates into CASSLGGRYNEQFF.

V usage is TRBV29-1 and J usage is TRBJ2-7; TRBD1 agrees at 7 bases. The CDR3 totals 14 residues. V was pared by 3 bases and J by 3 bases, with 8 bases of the junction left unmatched. Germline assignment: CDR1 SQVTM and CDR2 ANQGSEA. The chain's CDR3 is CSVEVPGGIYEQYF. The CDR3 DNA reads as TGCAGCGTTGAGGTTCCAGGGGGTATCTACGAGCAGTACTTC.

This clonotype has a handful of counts. V gene TRBV12-3 or TRBV12-4 combines with J gene TRBJ2-1; TRBD1 aligns across 10 bases. CDR3 length: 15 amino acids. With V trimmed by 6 bases and J by 2 bases, 4 bases remained unmatched. The DNA of the CDR3 is TGTGCCAGCAGAGAGACAGGGGGCGCCTACAATGAGCAGTTCTTC. Translation: CASRETGGAYNEQFF.

The chain uses TRBV6-1 and TRBJ2-3, with D hard to call. Trimming cost V 4 bases and J 6 bases, with 8 bases left between them. This CDR3 is built from 12 residues. Germline V gives CDR1 MNHNS, CDR2 SASEGT. CDR3 loop: CASSGSWDTQYF. As DNA, the CDR3 is TGTGCCAGCAGTGGGAGCTGGGATACGCAGTATTTT.

This clonotype was seen a few times. The genes are TRBV18 and TRBJ1-5; no firm D call. Germline loops: CDR1 KGHSH, CDR2 LQKENI. Trimming took off 3 bases at V and 8 bases at J, with 14 bases between the two ends. The CDR3 runs 14 residues. As DNA, the CDR3 is TGTGCCAGCTCACCGGCGAAGACGGGCGAGCCCCAGCATTTT. This encodes CASSPAKTGEPQHF.

This clonotype was counted a few times. The V call is TRBV12-3 or TRBV12-4, the J call TRBJ2-5; possibly TRBD2 for D (5 bases). Trimming took 6 bases from V and 1 from J, leaving 12 bases between them. There are 14 residues in the CDR3. CDR3 sequence: CASSLAGLQETQYF. In DNA form, the CDR3 reads TGTGCCAGCAGCCTAGCTGGGCTCCAAGAGACCCAGTACTTC.

The chain combines TRBV7-8 with TRBJ2-1; 8 bases line up with TRBD2. The germline V gene has CDR1 SGHVS and CDR2 FQNEAQ. The CDR3 has 16 amino acids. Losses at the gene ends were 5 bases for V and 2 bases for J; bases not matched to a gene: 8. The CDR3 here is CASSHKAGATYNEQFF. The CDR3 coding sequence is TGTGCCAGCAGCCATAAAGCGGGGGCGACCTACAATGAGCAGTTCTTC.

The chain combines TRBV12-3 or TRBV12-4 with TRBJ1-5, with D tentatively TRBD1 (5 bases). This CDR3 has 14 amino acids. Trimming removed 2 bases at V and 3 bases at J, with 8 bases between. This CDR3 is CASSLRGPNQPQHF. CDR3 in DNA: TGTGCCAGCAGTTTAAGGGGTCCCAATCAGCCCCAGCATTTT.

The chain carries TRBV9 and TRBJ2-1; a weak D match, TRBD2 (5 bases). From germline, CDR1 is SGDLS and CDR2 YYNGEE. Trimming removed 3 bases from V and 7 bases from J, with 17 bases in between. The CDR3 covers 15 residues. The CDR3: CASSGRYGVMNEQFF. The CDR3 DNA sequence: TGTGCCAGCAGCGGGAGGTACGGGGTGATGAATGAGCAGTTCTTC.

The chain combines TRBV7-9 with TRBJ2-3, with D hard to call. CDR3 size: 13 residues. Germline CDR1 and CDR2: SEHNR and FQNEAQ (reference sequence). V lost 1 base to trimming and J lost 5 bases, with 7 bases between them. In DNA, the CDR3 is TGTGCCAGCAGCTTAGTGGTTGAAGATACGCAGTATTTT. Translation gives CASSLVVEDTQYF.